This TCR beta chain is drawn from a study of T cell changes during pregnancy in multiple sclerosis. The CDR3 loop spans 14 amino acids. The ends were cut back, 8 bases at V and 2 bases at J, with 13 bases in the middle. The germline CDR1 and CDR2 sequences are MNHNS and SASEGT. Only in-frame clones appear in the TCRdb table, and some are missing; sequencing was by immunoSEQ multiplex PCR. The sample shows 35,000 to 55,000 clones, just over 90% of them seen only once. The source of this sequence is a female donor with multiple sclerosis, enrolled in a pregnancy study. The chain has TRBV6-1 and TRBJ2-1, with a possible D match to TRBD1 (5 bases). This material consisted of CD8+ T cells from peripheral blood mononuclear cells, taken after pregnancy. This chain's CDR3 is CASWQGRTYNEQFF. DNA of the CDR3: TGTGCCAGCTGGCAGGGAAGGACCTACAATGAGCAGTTCTTC.